This TCR beta chain was recovered during a study of blood T cell repertoires in COVID-19. Study overall: Researchers got acute and convalescent COVID-19 samples from the United States, Italy and Spain. Sources were T cells, B-cell-depleted T cells, or PBMCs; the material itself was cDNA or gDNA.

Authors' analysis steps: Cell counts per sample came from amplifying reference gene primers. The assay was immunoSEQ multiplex PCR, and TCRdb's table has in-frame clones only and misses some. Clone size and the V and J calls come from that table; the DNA yielded D and trimming. Seen here are over 85,000 clones, around 73% observed once, and the top ten hold 9.5% to 10%. The CDR3 is made up of 14 amino acids. V lost 4 bases, J lost 4 bases, and 5 bases stayed unmatched. Germline V gives CDR1 SGHTA, CDR2 FQGNSA. This TCR was recovered from a man aged 60 to 75 with active or convalescent COVID-19. J is TRBJ1-2 and V is TRBV7-2, with 8 nucleotides matching TRBD1. Sequenced sample: peripheral blood. DNA for the CDR3: TGTGCCAGCAGCTCTGGACAGGGTTTCTATGGCTACACCTTC. It yields the protein CASSSGQGFYGYTF.